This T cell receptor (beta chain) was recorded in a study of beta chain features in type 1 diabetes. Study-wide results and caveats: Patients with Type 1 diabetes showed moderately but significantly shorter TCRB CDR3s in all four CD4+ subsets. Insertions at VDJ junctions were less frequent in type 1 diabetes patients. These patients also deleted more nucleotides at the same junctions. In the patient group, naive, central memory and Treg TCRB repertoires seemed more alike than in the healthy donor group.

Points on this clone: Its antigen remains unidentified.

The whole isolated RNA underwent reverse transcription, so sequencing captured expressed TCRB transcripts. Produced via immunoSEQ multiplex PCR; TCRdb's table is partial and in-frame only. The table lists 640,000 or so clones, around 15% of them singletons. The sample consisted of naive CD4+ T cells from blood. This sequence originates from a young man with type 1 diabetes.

Here the CDR3 reads CASSATDRGRGDTQYF. DNA for the CDR3: TGTGCCAGCAGCGCCACGGACAGGGGGCGGGGAGATACGCAGTATTTT. The chain uses TRBV5-4 and TRBJ2-3; 11 bases agree with TRBD1. Germline V gene lookup returns CDR1 SGHNT and CDR2 YYREEE (reference sequence). J lost 5 bases, V lost 4 bases, and 9 bases had no gene match. CDR3 length equals 16 residues.